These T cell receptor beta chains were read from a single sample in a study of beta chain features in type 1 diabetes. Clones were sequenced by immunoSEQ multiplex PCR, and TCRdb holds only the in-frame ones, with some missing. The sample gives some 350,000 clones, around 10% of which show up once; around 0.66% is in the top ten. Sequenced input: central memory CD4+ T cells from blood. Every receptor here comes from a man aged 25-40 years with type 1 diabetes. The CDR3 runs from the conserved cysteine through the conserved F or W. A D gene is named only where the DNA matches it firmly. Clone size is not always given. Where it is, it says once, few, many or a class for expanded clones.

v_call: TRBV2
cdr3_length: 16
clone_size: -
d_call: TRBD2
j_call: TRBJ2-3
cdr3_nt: TGTGCCAGCAGTAAAGGCCTAGCGGGAGGCGCAGATACGCAGTATTTT
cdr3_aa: CASSKGLAGGADTQYF

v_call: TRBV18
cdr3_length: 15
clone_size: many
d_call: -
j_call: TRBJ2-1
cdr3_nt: TGTGCCAGCTCACCAACTGGAGGGGAGGCTAATGAGCAGTTCTTC
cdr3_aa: CASSPTGGEANEQFF

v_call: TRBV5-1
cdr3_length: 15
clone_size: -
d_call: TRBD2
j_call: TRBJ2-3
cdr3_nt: TGCGCCGGGAGGGATCCGGGAGACGGCACAGATACGCAGTATTTT
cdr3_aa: CAGRDPGDGTDTQYF

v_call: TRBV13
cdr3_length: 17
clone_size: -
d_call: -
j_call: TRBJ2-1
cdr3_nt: TGTGCCAGCAGCTTAGGCGGGGCGGGCTCGTCCTACAATGAGCAGTTCTTC
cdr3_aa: CASSLGGAGSSYNEQFF

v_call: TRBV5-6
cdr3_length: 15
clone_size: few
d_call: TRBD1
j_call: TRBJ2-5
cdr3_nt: TGTGCCAGCAGCTTATCCGGGACAGGGCCAGAGACCCAGTACTTC
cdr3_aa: CASSLSGTGPETQYF

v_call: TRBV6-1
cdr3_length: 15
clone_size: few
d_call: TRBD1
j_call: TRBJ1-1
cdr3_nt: TGTGCCAGCACTATTGGACAGGGGGCGAGCACTGAAGCTTTCTTT
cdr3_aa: CASTIGQGASTEAFF

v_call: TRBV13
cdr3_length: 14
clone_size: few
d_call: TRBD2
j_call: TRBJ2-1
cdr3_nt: TGTGCCAGCAGTTTCGGGACTAGTCACAATGAGCAGTTCTTC
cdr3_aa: CASSFGTSHNEQFF

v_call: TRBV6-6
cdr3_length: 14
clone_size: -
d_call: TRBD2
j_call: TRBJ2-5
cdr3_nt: TGTGCCAGCAGCCACCCGGGAGGGGCGGAGACCCAGTACTTC
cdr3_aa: CASSHPGGAETQYF

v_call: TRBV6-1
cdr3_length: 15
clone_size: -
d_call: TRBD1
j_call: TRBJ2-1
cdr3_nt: TGTGCCAGCAGTGAACGGGACAGGGGGAAGGATGAGCAGTTCTTC
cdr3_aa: CASSERDRGKDEQFF

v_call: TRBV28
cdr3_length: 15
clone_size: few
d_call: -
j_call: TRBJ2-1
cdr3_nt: TGTGCCAGCAGTTTTCCCGGGGTCTCCTACAATGAGCAGTTCTTC
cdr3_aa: CASSFPGVSYNEQFF

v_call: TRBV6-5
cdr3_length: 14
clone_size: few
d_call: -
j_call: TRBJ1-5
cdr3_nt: TGTGCCAGCAGTCGCACAGGGCTCAATCAGCCCCAGCATTTT
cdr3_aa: CASSRTGLNQPQHF

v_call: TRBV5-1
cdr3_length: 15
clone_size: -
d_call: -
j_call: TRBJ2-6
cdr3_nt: TGCGCCAGCAGCTTGGAAGGGGCTGGGGCCAACGTCCTGACTTTC
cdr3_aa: CASSLEGAGANVLTF

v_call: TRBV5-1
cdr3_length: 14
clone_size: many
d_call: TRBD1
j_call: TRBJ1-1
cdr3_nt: TGCGCCAGCAGCTTGGGGGCAGGGGGCACTGAAGCTTTCTTT
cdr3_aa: CASSLGAGGTEAFF

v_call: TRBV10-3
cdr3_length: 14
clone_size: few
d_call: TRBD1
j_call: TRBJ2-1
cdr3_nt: TGTGCCATCAGTGTCGGACAGGGGAACAATGAGCAGTTCTTC
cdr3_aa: CAISVGQGNNEQFF

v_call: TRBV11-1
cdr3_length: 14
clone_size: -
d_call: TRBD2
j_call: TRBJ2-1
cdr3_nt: TGTGCCAGCAGCTTAACTAGCGGCGCGGGGGATCAGTTCTTC
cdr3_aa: CASSLTSGAGDQFF

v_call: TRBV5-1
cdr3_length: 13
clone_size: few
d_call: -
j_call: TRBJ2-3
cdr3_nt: TGCGCCAGCGCCCGGGAAGGCACAGATACGCAGTATTTT
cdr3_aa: CASAREGTDTQYF

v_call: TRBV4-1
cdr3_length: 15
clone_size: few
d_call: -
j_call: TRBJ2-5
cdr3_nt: TGCGCCAGCAGCCAGGAAATGACGGGAGAAGAGACCCAGTACTTC
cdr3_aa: CASSQEMTGEETQYF

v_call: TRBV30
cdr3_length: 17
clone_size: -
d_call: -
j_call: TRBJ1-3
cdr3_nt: TGTGCCTGGAGTGTAAAGGGAAAGAGATTCTCTGGAAACACCATATATTTT
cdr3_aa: CAWSVKGKRFSGNTIYF

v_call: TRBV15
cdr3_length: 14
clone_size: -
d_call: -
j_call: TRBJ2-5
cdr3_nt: TGTGCCACCAGCAGAGGAGGGGATGCGGAGACCCAGTACTTC
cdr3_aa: CATSRGGDAETQYF

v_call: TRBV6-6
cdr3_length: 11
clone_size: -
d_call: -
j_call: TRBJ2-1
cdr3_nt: TGTGCCAGCAGTTACTCTGGGGGGCAGTTCTTC
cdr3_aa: CASSYSGGQFF

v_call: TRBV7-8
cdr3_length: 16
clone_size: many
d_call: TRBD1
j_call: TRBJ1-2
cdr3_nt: TGTGCCAGCAGGCGCGCGGCAGGGGGCGAGGGCTATGGCTACACCTTC
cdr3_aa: CASRRAAGGEGYGYTF

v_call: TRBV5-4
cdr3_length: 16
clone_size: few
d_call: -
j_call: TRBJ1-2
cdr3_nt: TGTGCCAGCAGCTTGGCCCCGACGGGAAGCAACTATGGCTACACCTTC
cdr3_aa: CASSLAPTGSNYGYTF

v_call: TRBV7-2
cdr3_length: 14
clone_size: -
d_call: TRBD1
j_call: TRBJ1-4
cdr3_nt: TGTGCCAGCGCCTTGGGGACAGGGAATGAAAAACTGTTTTTT
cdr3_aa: CASALGTGNEKLFF

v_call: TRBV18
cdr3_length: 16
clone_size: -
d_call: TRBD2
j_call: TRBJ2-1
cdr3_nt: TGTGCCAGCTCACCACCCAGAGCGGGAGTCGGCAATGAGCAGTTCTTC
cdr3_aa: CASSPPRAGVGNEQFF

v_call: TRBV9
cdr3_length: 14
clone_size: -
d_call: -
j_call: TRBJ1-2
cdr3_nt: TGTGCCAGCAGCGAGGGAGGGATTAACTATGGCTACACCTTC
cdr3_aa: CASSEGGINYGYTF

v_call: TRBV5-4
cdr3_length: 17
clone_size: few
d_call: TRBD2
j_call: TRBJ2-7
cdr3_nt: TGTGCCAGCAGCCCGACAGGGACTAGCGGGTTATCCTACGAGCAGTACTTC
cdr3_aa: CASSPTGTSGLSYEQYF

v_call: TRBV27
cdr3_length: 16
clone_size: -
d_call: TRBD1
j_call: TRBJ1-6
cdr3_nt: TGTGCCAGCAGTGCGGACGCCGGGACAGGGGGATCACCCCTCCACTTT
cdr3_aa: CASSADAGTGGSPLHF

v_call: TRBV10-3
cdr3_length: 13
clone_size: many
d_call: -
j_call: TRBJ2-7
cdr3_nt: TGTGCCATCAGTGTCGGTAGTTTCTACGAGCAGTACTTC
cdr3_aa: CAISVGSFYEQYF

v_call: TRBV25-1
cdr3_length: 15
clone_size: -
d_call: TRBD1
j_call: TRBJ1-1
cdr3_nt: TGTGCCAGCAGTGTCCCATCACAGGGGCACACTGAAGCTTTCTTT
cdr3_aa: CASSVPSQGHTEAFF

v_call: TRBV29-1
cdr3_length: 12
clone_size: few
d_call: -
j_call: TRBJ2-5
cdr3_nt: TGCAGCGCCCTCTCCCGGGGAGAGACCCAGTACTTC
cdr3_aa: CSALSRGETQYF

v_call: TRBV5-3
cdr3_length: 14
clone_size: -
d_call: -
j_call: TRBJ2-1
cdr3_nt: TGTGCCAGAAGCTTGGGTTTGGGGAGGAATGAGCAGTTCTTC
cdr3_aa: CARSLGLGRNEQFF

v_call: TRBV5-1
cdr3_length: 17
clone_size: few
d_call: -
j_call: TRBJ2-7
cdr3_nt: TGCGCCAGCAGCCTAGGGGATGACAGGCCAGACTCCTACGAGCAGTACTTC
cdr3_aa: CASSLGDDRPDSYEQYF

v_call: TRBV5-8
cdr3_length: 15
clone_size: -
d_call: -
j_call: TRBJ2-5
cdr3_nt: TGTGCCAGCAGCCATGGGGGGGGCGCGCAGGAGACCCAGTACTTC
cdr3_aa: CASSHGGGAQETQYF

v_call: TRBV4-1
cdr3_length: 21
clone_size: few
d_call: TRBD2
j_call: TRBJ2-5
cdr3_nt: TGCGCCAGCAGCCAAGATGGGCTAGCGGGAGTAAGAGGCGAGGCTTTGGAGACCCAGTACTTC
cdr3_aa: CASSQDGLAGVRGEALETQYF

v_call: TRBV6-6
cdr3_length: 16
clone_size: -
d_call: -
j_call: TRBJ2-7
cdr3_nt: TGTGCCAGCAGTGTGGATGCGGCCCAGCTAATCTACGAGCAGTACTTC
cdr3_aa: CASSVDAAQLIYEQYF

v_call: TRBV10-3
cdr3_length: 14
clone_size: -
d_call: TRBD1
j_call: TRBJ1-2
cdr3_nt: TGTGCCATCAGTGAGTCATCGGACAGGGCTGGCTACACCTTC
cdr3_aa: CAISESSDRAGYTF

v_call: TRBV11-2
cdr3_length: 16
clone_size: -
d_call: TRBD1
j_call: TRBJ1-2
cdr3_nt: TGTGCCAGCAGCTTAGACCCAGACAGGGCTAACTATGGCTACACCTTC
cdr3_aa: CASSLDPDRANYGYTF